This TCR beta chain came from a study of T cells in Graves' hyperthyroidism and ophthalmopathy. Using RNA transcripts as the source, TCR beta CDR3 regions were amplified. Carried out on the TCR CDR3, a first-round RT-PCR used the HTBI primer set. TCRdb re-analysed the multiplex PCR reads in MiXCR, keeping a single row per CDR3 protein. This repertoire shows around 200,000 distinct CDR3 sequences, around 20% found once; its top ten account for about two fifths. Many counts were recorded for this clonotype. Its matching antigen is unknown. A read error may produce the germline difference seen at one junction end. Study-wide results and limits: Most thyroid clonotypes expanded above 0.001 appeared in blood too.

If no ophthalmopathy progression occurred within 18 months, Graves' hyperthyroidism was stable. The study excluded patients with uncontrolled infection, other autoimmune disease, pregnancy or lactation. The authors obtained PBMCs from roughly 10 ml of fresh peripheral blood. This clonotype was obtained from a middle-aged man with Graves' hyperthyroidism. Sequencing input: blood.

CDR3 in DNA: TGTGCCAGCAGTTTGGGACACACGAACACTGAAGCTTTCTTT. Its translation: CASSLGHTNTEAFF. The chain is built from TRBV5-5 and TRBJ1-1, with D possibly being TRBD1 (6 bases). The CDR3 consists of 14 residues. Germline CDR1 is SGHKS and CDR2 is YYEKEE (reference sequence).